The 22 T cell receptor beta chains below all came from one sample that was sequenced in a study of blood T cells in healthy people across ages. With a J-beta primer mix and a sample-barcoded 5' primer, a second PCR ran roughly 6 to 11 cycles. One entry per CDR3 protein results from TCRdb running MiXCR on the 5' RACE reads. The sample has 780,000 or so distinct CDR3 sequences, roughly 25% seen once. The same data also went into a second study, on T cells of mothers and their children.

The sample comprised blood. The receptors stem from a boy between 10 and 17 years old in good health.

This clonotype was seen a few times. The rearrangement uses TRBV6-1 and TRBJ1-2, with D unclear. Per the germline V gene, CDR1 is MNHNS and CDR2 is SASEGT. CDR3 length equals 13 residues. V was pared by 8 bases and J by 0 bases, with 10 bases between. The chain's CDR3 is CASEAGTNYGYTF. The CDR3 DNA reads TGTGCCAGCGAGGCGGGGACTAACTATGGCTACACCTTC.

This clonotype was detected only a few times. One junction end does not reproduce the germline sequence, and a read error may be involved. The V call is TRBV6-1, the J call TRBJ1-6; 10 positions match TRBD1. Germline V CDR1 and CDR2: MNHNS, SASEGT. This CDR3 has 15 amino acids. The CDR3 nucleotides are TGTGCCAGCAGGGAAGGGACAGGGGATAATTCACCCCTCCACTTT. Protein: CASREGTGDNSPLHF.

This clonotype was recorded a few times. The J gene is TRBJ2-4, the V gene TRBV18; 8 bases fit TRBD1. This CDR3 is built from 14 residues. The V gene end was trimmed by 5 bases and the J gene end by 8 bases; junction bases not matched to a gene: 8. Per the germline V gene, CDR1 is KGHSH and CDR2 is LQKENI. The CDR3 sequence: CASSAGTGSYIQYF. The CDR3 DNA reads as TGTGCCAGCTCAGCCGGGACAGGCTCTTACATTCAGTACTTC. Full variable domain (missing parts from reference TRBV18 and TRBJ2-4): NAGVMQNPRHLVRRRGQEARLRCSPMKGHSHVYWYRQLPEEGLKFMVYLQKENIIDESGMPKERFSAEFPKEGPSILRIQQVVRGDSAAYFCASSAGTGSYIQYFGAGTRLSVL.

This clonotype was observed a few times. This rearrangement joins TRBV12-5 to TRBJ2-5, with D possibly matching TRBD2 (6 bases). Trimming stripped 6 bases from V and 5 bases from J, with 28 bases between. CDR1 LGHNT and CDR2 FRNRAP come from the germline V gene. CDR3 length equals 18 residues. CDR3 sequence reads: CASGFGGPGRCPRETQYF. CDR3 bases: TGTGCTAGTGGATTCGGGGGACCGGGACGGTGCCCCCGGGAGACCCAGTACTTC. Supplemented by reference TRBV12-5 and TRBJ2-5, the full variable domain reads DARVTQTPRHKVTEMGQEVTMRCQPILGHNTVFWYRQTMMQGLELLAYFRNRAPLDDSGMPKDRFSAEMPDATLATLKIQPSEPRDSAVYFCASGFGGPGRCPRETQYFGPGTRLLVL.

J is TRBJ1-1 and V is TRBV27; D uncertain. In germline, CDR1 is MNHEY, CDR2 SMNVEV (reference sequence). The CDR3 length is 16 residues. Trimming removed 7 bases from V and 0 bases from J, with 18 bases in between. CDR3 DNA sequence: TGTGCCAGCACCTCGGGTTGGGGAAACATGAACACTGAAGCTTTCTTT. It codes for CASTSGWGNMNTEAFF.

The chain combines TRBV6-6 with TRBJ2-1; a possible D gene is TRBD2 (6 bases). Germline V gene sequence: CDR1 MNHNY, CDR2 SVGAGI (reference sequence). The CDR3 totals 14 residues. The V end was cut by 4 bases, the J end by 0 bases, with 7 bases between. The CDR3 DNA follows: TGTGCCAGCAGTTGGGAGGCCTCCTACAATGAGCAGTTCTTC. It is translated as CASSWEASYNEQFF.

The chain combines TRBV6-2 or TRBV6-3 with TRBJ1-2; no definite D call. Trimming took off 0 bases at V and 4 bases at J, with 3 bases between the two ends. The CDR3 sequence is 12 residues long. Per the germline V gene, CDR1 is MNHEY and CDR2 is SVGEGT. CDR3 nucleotides: TGTGCCAGCAGTTACTCCACCTATGGCTACACCTTC. Its protein is CASSYSTYGYTF.

J is TRBJ2-5 and V is TRBV20-1; 13 bases are a match to TRBD2. The CDR3 has 15 residues. Germline-derived CDR1 and CDR2 are DFQATT and SNEGSKA (reference sequence). Trimming took 7 bases from V and 3 from J; bases not matched to a gene: 8. The CDR3 is CSVTGGTSGKETQYF. CDR3 sequence (DNA): TGCAGTGTTACTGGGGGGACTAGCGGGAAAGAGACCCAGTACTTC.

This sequence joins TRBV6-2 or TRBV6-3 and TRBJ2-5; no clear D. This CDR3 is 12 amino acids long. Trimming left V 5 bases short and J 5 bases short, with 9 bases between. Germline assignment: CDR1 MNHEY and CDR2 SVGEGT. DNA for the CDR3: TGTGCCAGCAGTCAAGGGTTTGAGACCCAGTACTTC. It encodes CASSQGFETQYF.

V and J are TRBV27 and TRBJ2-5; D not resolved. Germline V gives CDR1 MNHEY, CDR2 SMNVEV (reference sequence). CDR3 length: 13 residues. V was trimmed by 3 bases and J by 11 bases, leaving 16 bases between them. The DNA of the CDR3 is TGTGCCAGCAGTTTGCTGGACGGCTTCTGGCAGTACTTC. It is translated as CASSLLDGFWQYF.

The CDR3 sequence: CASSSSAGAYEQYF. CDR3 DNA: TGTGCCAGCAGTTCCAGCGCGGGAGCCTACGAGCAGTACTTC. The V and J genes are TRBV5-4 and TRBJ2-7; 7 positions match TRBD2. Losses at the gene ends were 5 bases for V and 2 bases for J; bases not matched to a gene: 7. Germline values: CDR1 SGHNT, CDR2 YYREEE (reference sequence). This CDR3 is built from 14 residues. Full variable domain (missing parts from reference TRBV5-4 and TRBJ2-7): ETGVTQSPTHLIKTRGQQVTLRCSSQSGHNTVSWYQQALGQGPQFIFQYYREEENGRGNFPPRFSGLQFPNYSSELNVNALELDDSALYLCASSSSAGAYEQYFGPGTRLTVT.

CDR3 residues: CASSPANGPGETQYF. As DNA, the CDR3 is TGTGCCAGCAGCCCGGCCAATGGCCCTGGGGAGACCCAGTACTTC. The chain couples TRBV7-8 to TRBJ2-5; D is unclear. V was trimmed by 5 bases and J by 5 bases, leaving 18 bases between them. This CDR3 has 15 residues. Germline V gives CDR1 SGHVS, CDR2 FQNEAQ.

J is TRBJ1-1 and V is TRBV27, with no clear D. Trimming stripped 5 bases from V and 6 bases from J, with 22 bases between. Germline CDR1 is MNHEY and CDR2 is SMNVEV (reference sequence). The CDR3 spans 16 residues. The CDR3 loop is CASSPLEAGRTAEAFF. Here the CDR3 DNA reads TGTGCCAGCAGTCCCCTCGAGGCAGGAAGGACTGCTGAAGCTTTCTTT.

This clonotype was found a few times. The rearrangement uses TRBV27 and TRBJ1-2; TRBD1 agrees at 8 bases. J gave up 8 bases and V 5 bases, and 4 bases lay outside the gene matches. This CDR3 spans 12 amino acids. The germline CDR1 and CDR2 sequences are MNHEY and SMNVEV (reference sequence). CDR3 in DNA: TGTGCCAGCAGTCAGGGGGCTTCCGGCTACACCTTC. The encoded protein is CASSQGASGYTF.

The chain recombines TRBV2 with TRBJ1-2, with D hard to call. V was pared by 5 bases and J by 2 bases, with 9 bases between. Germline V gene lookup returns CDR1 SNHLY and CDR2 FYNNEI. This CDR3 comprises 13 residues. The CDR3 nucleotides are TGTGCCAGCAGTCAGGAACAGAACTATGGCTACACCTTC. This gives the protein CASSQEQNYGYTF.

This clonotype was found a few times. V and J are TRBV6-6 and TRBJ1-1, with D possibly TRBD1 on 5 matching bases. The CDR3 is made up of 16 amino acids. Trimming cost V 2 bases and J 1 base, with 14 bases left between them. Germline V CDR1 and CDR2: MNHNY, SVGAGI (reference sequence). The chain's CDR3 is CASSYATGTANTEAFF. The CDR3 DNA reads as TGTGCCAGCAGTTACGCTACCGGGACGGCGAACACTGAAGCTTTCTTT.

V gene TRBV28 combines with J gene TRBJ1-5, with unresolved D. The CDR3 sequence is 14 residues long. Trimming pared 5 bases from V and 7 bases from J, leaving 15 bases between. The germline V gene has CDR1 MDHEN and CDR2 SYDVKM. CDR3 sequence: CASSSQAAGQPQHF. In nucleotides, the CDR3 is TGTGCCAGCAGTAGCCAAGCGGCCGGGCAGCCCCAGCATTTT.

This clonotype was observed a handful of times. The gene calls are TRBV7-9 and TRBJ2-4; TRBD1 might be the D (5 bases). Trimming pared 3 bases from V and 0 bases from J, leaving 9 bases between. The CDR3 is 15 amino acids. CDR1 is SEHNR, CDR2 FQNEAQ, per germline (reference sequence). The CDR3 DNA sequence: TGTGCCAGCAGCTTCTCGACAGCAGCCAAAAACATTCAGTACTTC. It translates to CASSFSTAAKNIQYF.

In the case of this clonotype: Mismatch with germline at one junction end may stem from a read error. This chain joins TRBV4-3 and TRBJ2-3; 9 nucleotides line up with TRBD2. The germline V gene has CDR1 LGHNA and CDR2 YSLEER. The CDR3 has 16 residues. This CDR3 is CASSQVGGGATDAQYF. CDR3 coding DNA: TGCGCCAGCAGCCAAGTGGGCGGGGGGGCCACAGATGCGCAGTATTTT.

The genes are TRBV6-5 and TRBJ2-5; weak D call: TRBD1 (6 bases). This CDR3 contains 16 residues. V lost 2 bases to trimming and J lost 5 bases, with 18 bases between them. Germline loops: CDR1 MNHEY, CDR2 SVGAGI. CDR3 in DNA: TGTGCCAGCAGTTACGGAGCGGTCAGGGGTTCGGAGACCCAGTACTTC. It encodes CASSYGAVRGSETQYF.

The sample holds a few counts of this clonotype. For the CDR3, the DNA is TGTGCCAGCAGTTTGGGGGACGCCAACGTCCTGACTTTC. Translating it yields CASSLGDANVLTF. This chain joins TRBV12-3 or TRBV12-4 and TRBJ2-6; perhaps D is TRBD1 or TRBD2 (5 bases each). CDR3 length: 13 amino acids. The V gene lost 3 bases and the J gene lost 7 bases, with 7 bases spanning the gap.

This clonotype was found a few times. The CDR3 here is CASSLRLLAGEARGSNTGELFF. CDR3 nucleotides: TGTGCCAGCAGCCTCAGGCTACTAGCGGGGGAGGCTCGGGGATCGAACACCGGGGAGCTGTTTTTT. This chain joins TRBV12-3 or TRBV12-4 and TRBJ2-2, with 11 bases matching TRBD2. After removal of 6 bases from V and 0 bases from J, the junction contained 21 bases not matched to a gene. The CDR3 length is 22 residues.